The rows below give T cell receptor beta chains drawn from one sample of a study of cytomegalovirus exposure and HLA in healthy donors. The repertoire was sequenced with immunoSEQ multiplex PCR; TCRdb's copy has only in-frame clones and lacks some. The sample holds a few hundred thousand clones, roughly 80% seen once. The sequencing input was PBMCs. The receptors were gathered from a girl aged 2 to 10 in good health and CMV-seronegative. The CDR3 runs from the conserved cysteine through the conserved F or W. A D gene is named only where the DNA matches it firmly.

v_call,d_call,cdr3_aa
TRBV6-1,TRBD1,CASMRTGGMITEAFF
TRBV6-1,TRBD1,CASSGDRYFYGYTF
TRBV4-1,-,CASSPEYSYNEQFF
TRBV11-2,-,CASSLGTVNSPLHF
TRBV19,-,CASSIQASNQPQHF
TRBV5-1,-,CASSLVGPGANTGELFF
TRBV10-3,TRBD1,CATGRGQVGHSNQPQHF
TRBV10-1,-,CASSELRTSAFF
TRBV21-1,-,CASSKFRDDGYEQYF
TRBV19,TRBD1,CASSIPGTVLSGANVLTF
TRBV6-5,TRBD1,CASRTRDRASYGYTF
TRBV9,-,CASSVDGVINQPQHF
TRBV5-4,TRBD2,CASSLSGGRTDTQYF
TRBV6-6,-,CASSSPAGELFF
TRBV30,TRBD2,CAWSVGLAGYEQYF
TRBV6-5,-,CASSYQGTTEAFF
TRBV7-9,-,CASSPVPGNQPQHF
TRBV4-1,-,CASSHSSSGVSGEAFF
TRBV5-5,-,CASNLPNQWPGQYF
TRBV7-9,-,CASSPRGQTQETQYF
TRBV4-1,TRBD1,CASSIRTGTATEAFF
TRBV5-6,-,CASSLGGKSNQPQHF
TRBV5-1,TRBD2,CASSLAGGDYYEQYF
TRBV5-1,-,CASSLAIGDQETQYF
TRBV14,-,CASSPGRLHPIYEQYF
TRBV7-9,TRBD2,CASSFGNSGGAKDTQYF
TRBV27,-,CASSFPPGRQCPPQPQHF
TRBV4-1,TRBD2,CASSQRGLAGANGQFF
TRBV5-1,-,CASSLEPQGSGEQYF
TRBV7-8,-,CASSLYGQETQYF
TRBV5-1,TRBD1,CASSLRDREQYF
TRBV19,TRBD1,CATGTGLYEQYF
TRBV12-5,TRBD1,CASGLAPNRGSQETQYF
TRBV5-5,-,CASSPFPSGANVLTF
TRBV19,TRBD1,CASRLTGVNTEAFF
TRBV5-5,-,CASSLVGGFYEQYF
TRBV27,TRBD1,CASRDRFLTGGDGYTF
TRBV7-9,-,CASSPDSSGFGYTF
TRBV2,TRBD2,CASKEGSGGVETQYF
TRBV19,-,CASSIAAGAYGYTF
TRBV7-9,TRBD1,CASSPRTGGAIRGYTF
TRBV5-3,TRBD1,CARRTIDRGRGQPQHF
TRBV5-6,-,CASSHPFGGAYEQYF
TRBV4-2,TRBD2,CASSSIPTSKKNTGELFF
TRBV4-1,TRBD1,CASSQEGHGDRRNEKLFF
TRBV9,TRBD2,CASSVAVAGASTDTQYF